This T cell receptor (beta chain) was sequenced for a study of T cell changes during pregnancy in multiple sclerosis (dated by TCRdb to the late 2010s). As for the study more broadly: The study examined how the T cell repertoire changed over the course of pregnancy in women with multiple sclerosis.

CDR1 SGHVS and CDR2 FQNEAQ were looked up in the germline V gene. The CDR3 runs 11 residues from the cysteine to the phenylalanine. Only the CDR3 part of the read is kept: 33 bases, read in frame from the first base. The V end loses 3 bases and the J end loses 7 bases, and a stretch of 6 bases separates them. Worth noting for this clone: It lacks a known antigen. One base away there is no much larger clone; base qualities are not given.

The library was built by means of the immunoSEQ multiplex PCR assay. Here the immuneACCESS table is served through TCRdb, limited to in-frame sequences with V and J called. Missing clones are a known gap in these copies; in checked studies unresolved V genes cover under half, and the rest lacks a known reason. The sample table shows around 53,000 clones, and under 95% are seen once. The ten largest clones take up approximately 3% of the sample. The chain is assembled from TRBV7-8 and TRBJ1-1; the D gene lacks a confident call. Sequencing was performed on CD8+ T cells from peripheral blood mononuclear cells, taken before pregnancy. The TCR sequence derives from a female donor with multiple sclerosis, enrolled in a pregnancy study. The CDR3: CASSLGVEAFF. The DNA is TGTGCCAGCAGCTTGGGAGTTGAAGCTTTCTTT.